Following are 10 T cell receptor beta chains from one sample sequenced in a study of blood T cell repertoires in COVID-19. Clones were sequenced by immunoSEQ multiplex PCR, and TCRdb holds only the in-frame ones, with some missing. The repertoire holds 170,000 or so clones, with around 87% as singletons. Specimen: peripheral blood. The receptors were sampled from a woman aged 18-35 years who had recovered from COVID-19.

V gene TRBV6-4 combines with J gene TRBJ1-2; no reliable D call. CDR1 and CDR2 from the germline V gene are MRHNA and SNTAGT. Trimming cost V 2 bases and J 4 bases, with 14 bases left between them. The CDR3 has 15 amino acids. The CDR3 coding sequence is TGTGCCAGCAGTGACCCGGCCCCAGGTAGCTATGGCTACACCTTC. Translated, it gives CASSDPAPGSYGYTF.

V usage is TRBV27 and J usage is TRBJ2-2; weak D call: TRBD1 (5 bases). The CDR3 covers 15 residues. With 4 bases removed from V and 0 bases from J, the gap between germline ends came to 9 bases. Germline-derived CDR1 and CDR2 are MNHEY and SMNVEV (reference sequence). The CDR3 sequence: CASSYDRPNTGELFF. The CDR3 DNA is TGTGCCAGCAGTTATGACAGACCGAACACCGGGGAGCTGTTTTTT.

The chain links TRBV9 to TRBJ1-2; 7 positions match TRBD1. The CDR3 totals 14 residues. Germline CDR1 reads SGDLS; CDR2 reads YYNGEE. J gave up 5 bases and V 0 bases, and 4 bases lay outside the gene matches. CDR3: CASSVDGTDYGYTF. The CDR3 DNA follows: TGTGCCAGCAGCGTAGACGGGACAGATTATGGCTACACCTTC.

The chain couples TRBV18 to TRBJ2-7; 7 positions agree with TRBD2. CDR1 and CDR2 from the germline V gene are KGHSH and LQKENI. This CDR3 has 15 residues. Trimming took 4 bases from V and 0 from J; bases not matched to a gene: 6. CDR3 in amino acids: CASSLGGTSSYEQYF. DNA for the CDR3: TGTGCCAGCTCACTGGGGGGGACGAGCTCCTACGAGCAGTACTTC.

The chain combines TRBV29-1 with TRBJ1-1; maybe TRBD1 (5 bases). Trimming shortened V by 3 bases and J by 4 bases, and 12 bases separated the two germline ends. Germline V gene data show CDR1 as SQVTM and CDR2 as ANQGSEA. The CDR3 runs to 13 residues. CDR3 DNA sequence: TGCAGCGTTGAGTCAGGGCGAGGCACTGAAGCTTTCTTT. Its translation is CSVESGRGTEAFF. Looking up the rest from reference TRBV29-1 and TRBJ1-1 gives the full variable domain: SAVISQKPSRDICQRGTSLTIQCQVDSQVTMMFWYRQQPGQSLTLIATANQGSEATYESGFVIDKFPISRPNLTFSTLTVSNMSPEDSSIYLCSVESGRGTEAFFGQGTRLTVV.

This clone was detected once. The chain carries TRBV5-4 and TRBJ1-1; the D gene is possibly TRBD1 (6 bases). The germline V and J ends were trimmed by 4 bases and 4 bases, with 11 bases remaining between them. In germline, CDR1 is SGHNT, CDR2 YYREEE (reference sequence). The CDR3 runs to 13 residues. The CDR3 DNA follows: TGTGCCAGCAGCCAAGGGGGGGGCACTGAAGCTTTCTTT. Amino acid sequence: CASSQGGGTEAFF.

The V and J genes are TRBV15 and TRBJ1-2; D may be TRBD1 (6 bases). The germline gives CDR1 LNHNV, CDR2 YYDKDF (reference sequence). Trimming pared 5 bases from V and 4 bases from J, leaving 11 bases between. This CDR3 region has 13 residues. In DNA form, the CDR3 reads TGTGCCACCAGCCCGAGGGACACCTATGGCTACACCTTC. Protein sequence: CATSPRDTYGYTF.

The chain joins TRBV5-6 to TRBJ2-7; 10 nucleotides match TRBD1. CDR3 length: 14 amino acids. The germline gives CDR1 SGHDT, CDR2 YYEEEE. The J segment lost 4 bases and the V segment lost 4 bases, leaving 5 bases of the junction unmatched. Here the CDR3 DNA reads TGTGCCAGCAGCGGGACAGGGGTGGGTTACGAGCAGTACTTC. Its translation: CASSGTGVGYEQYF. The full variable domain, with the rest looked up from reference TRBV5-6 and TRBJ2-7, is DAGVTQSPTHLIKTRGQQVTLRCSPKSGHDTVSWYQQALGQGPQFIFQYYEEEERQRGNFPDRFSGHQFPNYSSELNVNALLLGDSALYLCASSGTGVGYEQYFGPGTRLTVT.

V is TRBV9 and J is TRBJ2-3, with 9 positions matching TRBD2. The CDR3 totals 15 residues. The V and J ends lost 0 bases and 4 bases, in that order; junction bases with no gene match: 3. CDR1 and CDR2 (germline): SGDLS, YYNGEE. The CDR3 nucleotides read TGTGCCAGCAGCGTAGGGACTAGCGTGGCAGATACGCAGTATTTT. Translated: CASSVGTSVADTQYF. The full variable domain, rest sourced from reference TRBV9 and TRBJ2-3, is DSGVTQTPKHLITATGQRVTLRCSPRSGDLSVYWYQQSLDQGLQFLIQYYNGEERAKGNILERFSAQQFPDLHSELNLSSLELGDSALYFCASSVGTSVADTQYFGPGTRLTVL.

The genes are TRBV28 and TRBJ1-5, with a weak D call TRBD1 (5 bases). Germline CDR1 is MDHEN and CDR2 is SYDVKM. The CDR3 runs 13 residues. Trimming removed 4 bases at V and 6 bases at J, with 10 bases between. CDR3 bases: TGTGCCAGCAGTTCTGCGGGACCTCAGCCCCAGCATTTT. This sequence encodes CASSSAGPQPQHF.